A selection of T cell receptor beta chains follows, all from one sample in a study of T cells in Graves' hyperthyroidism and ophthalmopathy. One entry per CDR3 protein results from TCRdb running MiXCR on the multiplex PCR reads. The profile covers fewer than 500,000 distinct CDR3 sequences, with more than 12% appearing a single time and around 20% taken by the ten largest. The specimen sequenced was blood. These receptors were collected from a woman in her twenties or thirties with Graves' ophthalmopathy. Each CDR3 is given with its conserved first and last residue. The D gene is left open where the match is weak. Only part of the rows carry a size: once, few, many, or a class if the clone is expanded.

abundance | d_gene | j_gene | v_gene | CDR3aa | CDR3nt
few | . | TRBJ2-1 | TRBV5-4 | CASSQPGGRGGSYNEQFF | TGTGCCAGCAGCCAACCAGGGGGGCGGGGTGGCTCCTACAATGAGCAGTTCTTC
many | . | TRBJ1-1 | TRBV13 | CASSSGQIEAFF | TGTGCCAGCAGCAGCGGACAGATTGAAGCTTTCTTT
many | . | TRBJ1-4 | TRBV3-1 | CASSQYTGPWGEKLFF | TGTGCCAGCAGCCAATATACAGGGCCTTGGGGTGAAAAACTGTTTTTT
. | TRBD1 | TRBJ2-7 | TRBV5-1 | CASSLAPGGPYEQYF | TGCGCCAGCAGCTTGGCCCCAGGGGGACCCTACGAGCAGTACTTC
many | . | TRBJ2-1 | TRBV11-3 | CASSPRAGHHEQFF | TGTGCCAGCAGCCCCAGGGCCGGGCATCATGAGCAGTTCTTC
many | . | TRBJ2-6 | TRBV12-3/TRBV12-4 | CASSYSGGSLAGANVLTF | TGTGCCAGCAGTTATTCGGGTGGCAGTTTGGCTGGGGCCAACGTCCTGACTTTC
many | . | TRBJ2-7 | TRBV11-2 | CASSFKLRVYEQYF | TGTGCCAGCAGCTTTAAACTGCGGGTGTACGAGCAGTACTTC
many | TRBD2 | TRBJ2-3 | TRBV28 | CASSLSGITQYF | TGTGCCAGCAGCCTCAGCGGGATTACGCAGTATTTT
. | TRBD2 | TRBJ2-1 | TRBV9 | CASSILTSGGATEQFF | TGTGCCAGCAGCATTCTAACTAGCGGGGGGGCCACTGAGCAGTTCTTC
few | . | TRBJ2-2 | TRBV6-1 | CASSEITPAGELFF | TGTGCCAGCAGTGAAATAACGCCCGCCGGGGAGCTGTTTTTT
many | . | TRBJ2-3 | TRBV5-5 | CASSLDQGRNTQYF | TGTGCCAGCAGTCTGGACCAAGGTCGGAATACGCAGTATTTT
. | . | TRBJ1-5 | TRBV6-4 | CASSDSTEPQHF | TGTGCCAGCAGTGACTCGACCGAGCCCCAGCATTTT
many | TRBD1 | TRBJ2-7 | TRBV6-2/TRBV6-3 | CASVPLRDRGLSRVEQYF | TGTGCCAGCGTGCCCCTCCGGGACAGGGGGCTGTCAAGGGTCGAGCAGTACTTC
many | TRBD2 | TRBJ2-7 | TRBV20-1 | CSAMKGLAYEQYF | TGCAGTGCTATGAAGGGACTAGCGTACGAGCAGTACTTC
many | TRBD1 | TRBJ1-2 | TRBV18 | CASSPQGQGDGYTF | TGTGCCAGCTCACCACAGGGACAGGGTGATGGCTACACCTTC
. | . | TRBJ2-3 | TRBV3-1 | CAGSQERADGTQYF | TGTGCCGGCAGCCAAGAGCGGGCCGACGGCACGCAGTATTTT
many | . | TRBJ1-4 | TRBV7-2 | CASSPSRGNEKLFF | TGTGCCAGCAGCCCTAGCCGGGGGAATGAAAAACTGTTTTTT
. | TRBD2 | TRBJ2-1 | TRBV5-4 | CASGLVGLAGGNEQFF | TGTGCCAGCGGCTTGGTCGGACTAGCGGGGGGTAATGAGCAGTTCTTC
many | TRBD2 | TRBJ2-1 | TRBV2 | CASSPLAGGSHEQFF | TGTGCCAGCAGTCCCTTGGCGGGGGGATCACATGAGCAGTTCTTC
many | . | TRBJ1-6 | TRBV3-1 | CASSQGVDLYSPLHF | TGTGCCAGCAGCCAAGGAGTAGATCTTTATTCACCCCTCCACTTT
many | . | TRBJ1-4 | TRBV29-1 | CSVRRDTTTNEKLFF | TGCAGCGTCCGAAGAGATACCACAACTAATGAAAAACTGTTTTTT
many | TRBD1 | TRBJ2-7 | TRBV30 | CAWSGGGQGFEQYF | TGTGCCTGGAGTGGGGGGGGACAGGGGTTTGAGCAGTACTTC
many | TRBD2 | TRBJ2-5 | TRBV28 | CASSLSKGLAGFQETQYF | TGTGCCAGCAGTTTAAGTAAGGGACTAGCGGGATTTCAAGAGACCCAGTACTTC
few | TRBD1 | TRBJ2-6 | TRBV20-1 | CSATTQHRGSGANVLTF | TGCAGTGCTACAACCCAGCACAGGGGTTCTGGGGCCAACGTCCTGACTTTC
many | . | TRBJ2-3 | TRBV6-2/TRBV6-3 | CASSYGRQSSADTQYF | TGTGCCAGCAGTTACGGAAGGCAGTCTAGCGCAGATACGCAGTATTTT
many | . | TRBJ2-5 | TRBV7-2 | CASSRPVSGSAKETQYF | TGTGCCAGCAGCCGCCCCGTGTCTGGGTCGGCGAAGGAGACCCAGTACTTC
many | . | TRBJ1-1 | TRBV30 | CAWSVESGGRTFF | TGTGCCTGGAGTGTAGAGTCCGGAGGTCGAACTTTCTTT
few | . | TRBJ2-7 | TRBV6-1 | CASRRGGGGSYEQYF | TGTGCCAGCAGGAGGGGAGGGGGGGGATCCTACGAGCAGTACTTC
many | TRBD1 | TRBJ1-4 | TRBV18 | CASSPGQTELFF | TGTGCCAGCTCACCGGGACAGACTGAACTGTTTTTT
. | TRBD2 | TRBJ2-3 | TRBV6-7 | CASESRLAGADTQYF | TGTGCCAGCGAGAGCCGGCTAGCGGGGGCAGATACGCAGTATTTT
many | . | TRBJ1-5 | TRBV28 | CASSERGDSNQPQHF | TGTGCCAGCAGTGAACGCGGGGATAGCAATCAGCCCCAGCATTTT
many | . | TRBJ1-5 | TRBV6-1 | CASRVSNQPQHF | TGTGCCAGCAGGGTTAGCAATCAGCCCCAGCATTTT
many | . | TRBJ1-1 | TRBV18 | CASSPQQGWGTEAFF | TGTGCCAGCTCACCGCAACAGGGATGGGGCACTGAAGCTTTCTTT
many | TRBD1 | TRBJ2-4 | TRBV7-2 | CASSSRTGLAKNIQYF | TGTGCCAGCAGCTCCCGGACAGGGCTGGCCAAAAACATTCAGTACTTC
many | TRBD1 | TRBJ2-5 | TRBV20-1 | CSARGDSVYQETQYF | TGCAGTGCTAGAGGGGACAGCGTGTACCAAGAGACCCAGTACTTC
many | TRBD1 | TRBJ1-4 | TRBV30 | CAGGQLEKLFF | TGTGCCGGGGGACAGCTTGAAAAACTGTTTTTT
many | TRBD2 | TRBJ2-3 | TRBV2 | CASDFLAGADTQYF | TGTGCCAGCGATTTCCTAGCGGGTGCAGATACGCAGTATTTT
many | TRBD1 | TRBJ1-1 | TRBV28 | CASRTSTGDKSFF | TGTGCCAGCAGAACCTCGACAGGGGATAAATCTTTCTTT
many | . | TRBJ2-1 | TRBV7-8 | CASSSRGQHEQFF | TGTGCCAGCAGCTCTAGAGGTCAGCATGAGCAGTTCTTC
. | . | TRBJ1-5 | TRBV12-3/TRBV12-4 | CASSLGYRLQPQHF | TGTGCCAGCAGTTTAGGGTACAGACTTCAGCCCCAGCATTTT
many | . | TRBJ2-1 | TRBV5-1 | CASSFFSPGGSYNEQFF | TGCGCCAGCAGCTTTTTCTCCCCCGGGGGCTCCTACAATGAGCAGTTCTTC
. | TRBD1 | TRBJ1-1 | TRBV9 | CASSAWGQPNTEAFF | TGTGCCAGCAGCGCCTGGGGACAGCCGAACACTGAAGCTTTCTTT
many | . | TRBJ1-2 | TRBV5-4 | CASSLASYGYTF | TGTGCCAGCAGCTTAGCCAGCTATGGCTACACCTTC
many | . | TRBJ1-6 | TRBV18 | CASSPPGGSLYNSPLHF | TGTGCCAGCTCACCCCCTGGGGGAAGCCTGTATAATTCACCCCTCCACTTT
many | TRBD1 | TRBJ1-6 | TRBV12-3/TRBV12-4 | CASSGNSGGRYNSPLHF | TGTGCCAGCAGTGGGAATTCAGGGGGCAGGTATAATTCACCCCTCCACTTT
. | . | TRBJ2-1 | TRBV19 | CASSIGLRPSYNEQFF | TGTGCCAGTAGTATAGGCCTCAGACCGTCCTACAATGAGCAGTTCTTC
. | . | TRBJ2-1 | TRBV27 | CASSSLGGAAYNEQFF | TGTGCCAGCAGTTCCCTCGGCGGGGCCGCCTACAATGAGCAGTTCTTC
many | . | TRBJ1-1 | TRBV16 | CASSHLDNEAFF | TGTGCCAGCAGCCATCTGGACAATGAAGCTTTCTTT
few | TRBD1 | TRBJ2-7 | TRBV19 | CASRDSYFGGQYF | TGTGCCAGCCGGGACAGCTACTTCGGCGGGCAGTACTTC
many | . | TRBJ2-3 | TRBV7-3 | CASSPRGRPTDTQYF | TGTGCCAGCAGCCCCCGCGGCAGGCCCACAGATACGCAGTATTTT
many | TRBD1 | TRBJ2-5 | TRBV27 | CASSLAYRGETQYF | TGTGCCAGCAGTTTGGCCTACAGGGGAGAGACCCAGTACTTC
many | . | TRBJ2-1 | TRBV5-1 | CASSLVAAENEQFF | TGCGCCAGCAGCTTGGTTGCAGCCGAGAATGAGCAGTTCTTC
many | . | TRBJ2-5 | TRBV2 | CASSVPSGPQETQYF | TGTGCCAGCAGTGTACCCAGCGGGCCCCAAGAGACCCAGTACTTC
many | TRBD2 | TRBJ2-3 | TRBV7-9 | CASSSLRLAGGVDTQYF | TGTGCCAGCAGCTCCCTCCGACTAGCGGGGGGAGTAGATACGCAGTATTTT